These 32 T cell receptor beta chains were all obtained from the same sample, sequenced in a study of cytomegalovirus exposure and HLA in healthy donors. Data came from immunoSEQ multiplex PCR; TCRdb stores just in-frame clones and leaves some out. The sample contains 150,000 to 200,000 clones, approximately 89% of which appear only once. Material: PBMCs. These receptors were taken from a young man in good health and CMV-seropositive.

The chain has TRBV11-3 and TRBJ2-2; D is unclear. This CDR3 contains 13 residues. Trimming pared 5 bases from V and 1 base from J, leaving 5 bases between. Looked up from germline, CDR1 is SGHNT and CDR2 is YENEEA. The CDR3 is CASSHRNTGELFF. In DNA, the CDR3 is TGTGCCAGCAGCCACAGGAACACCGGGGAGCTGTTTTTT. Full variable domain (rest looked up from reference TRBV11-3 and TRBJ2-2): EAGVVQSPRYKIIEKKQPVAFWCNPISGHNTLYWYLQNLGQGPELLIRYENEEAVDDSQLPKDRFSAERLKGVDSTLKIQPAELGDSAVYLCASSHRNTGELFFGEGSRLTVL.

CDR3 loop: CASSPRTGEVDEQYF. CDR3 in DNA: TGTGCCAGCAGCCCGAGGACAGGGGAGGTGGACGAGCAGTACTTC. This sequence joins TRBV7-9 and TRBJ2-7; 9 nucleotides align to TRBD1. Germline lookup yields CDR1 SEHNR and CDR2 FQNEAQ (reference sequence). The V segment lost 5 bases and the J segment 5 bases; nucleotides outside the gene matches: 10. This CDR3 contains 15 residues.

The chain couples TRBV7-9 to TRBJ2-7; TRBD2 aligns across 14 bases. There are 16 residues in the CDR3. J lost 3 bases, V lost 3 bases, and 4 bases had no gene match. Per germline, CDR1 SEHNR and CDR2 FQNEAQ (reference sequence). This chain's CDR3 is CASSLGLAGDRYEQYF. As DNA, the CDR3 is TGTGCCAGCAGCTTGGGACTAGCGGGAGATCGCTACGAGCAGTACTTC.

The gene calls are TRBV18 and TRBJ1-3; no clear D gene. Trimming shortened V by 2 bases and J by 3 bases, and 11 bases separated the two germline ends. The CDR3 runs 15 residues. Germline values: CDR1 KGHSH, CDR2 LQKENI. CDR3 protein: CASSPVLAIGNTIYF. For the CDR3, the DNA is TGTGCCAGCTCACCAGTCTTGGCCATTGGAAACACCATATATTTT.

The rearrangement links TRBV6-6 to TRBJ1-1; 7 positions agree with TRBD1. The germline gives CDR1 MNHNY, CDR2 SVGAGI (reference sequence). The CDR3 is made up of 16 amino acids. Trimming removed 10 bases from V and 0 bases from J; junction bases left unmatched: 14. The CDR3 DNA is TGTGCCATCGCGACCGGGACAGTTTTTTTGAACACTGAAGCTTTCTTT. Translation gives CAIATGTVFLNTEAFF.

The V gene is TRBV25-1, the J gene TRBJ1-1; tentative D call: TRBD1 (5 bases). Trimming left V 4 bases short and J 6 bases short, with 9 bases between. CDR3 size: 12 residues. Germline V gene data show CDR1 as MGHDK and CDR2 as SYGVNS. CDR3 in DNA: TGTGCCAGCAGTGCGCAGGGCGCTGAAGCTTTCTTT. Translated: CASSAQGAEAFF.

The V and J genes are TRBV7-9 and TRBJ1-2, with a tentative D call TRBD1 (5 bases). Germline V gene lookup returns CDR1 SEHNR and CDR2 FQNEAQ (reference sequence). This CDR3 comprises 13 residues. Trimming removed 5 bases from V and 8 bases from J, with 15 bases in between. The CDR3 bases are TGTGCCAGCAGCGGAACAGGTGGAGGGGGCTACACCTTC. Translating it yields CASSGTGGGGYTF.

V gene TRBV6-7 combines with J gene TRBJ2-5, with 7 bases matching TRBD2. TRBV6-7 has ORF status, its function being uncertain. The V gene end was trimmed by 4 bases and the J gene end by 2 bases; junction bases not matched to a gene: 4. The CDR3 consists of 14 residues. As DNA, the CDR3 is TGTGCCAGCAGTTCGCGGACTAGTCAAGAGACCCAGTACTTC. This gives the protein CASSSRTSQETQYF.

This chain connects TRBV7-2 to TRBJ2-7, with D perhaps TRBD1 (5 bases). The CDR3 consists of 13 residues. Per the germline V gene, CDR1 is SGHTA and CDR2 is FQGNSA. V shed 5 bases and J shed 3 bases, with 11 bases lying between them. The DNA of the CDR3 is TGTGCCAGCAGCCTTGGACAAAACTACGAGCAGTACTTC. The encoded protein is CASSLGQNYEQYF.

The chain is built from TRBV11-3 and TRBJ2-3; no clear D gene. Per the germline V gene, CDR1 is SGHNT and CDR2 is YENEEA. V shed 6 bases and J shed 2 bases, with 6 bases lying between them. The CDR3 is 12 amino acids. Here the CDR3 DNA reads TGTGCCAGCAGTGCGGACACAGATACGCAGTATTTT. As protein: CASSADTDTQYF.

V and J are TRBV13 and TRBJ1-2; possibly TRBD1 for D (5 bases). Per germline, CDR1 PRHDT and CDR2 FYEKMQ (reference sequence). V gave up 5 bases and J gave up 2 bases, with 12 bases separating them. The length of the CDR3 is 14 residues. The CDR3 coding sequence is TGTGCCAGCAGCCCGGGACTTCGCAACTATGGCTACACCTTC. It encodes CASSPGLRNYGYTF.

This rearrangement joins TRBV6-5 to TRBJ2-2; no definite D call. The CDR3 contains 15 residues. Looked up from germline, CDR1 is MNHEY and CDR2 is SVGAGI. V was clipped by 0 bases and J by 2 bases, with 7 bases between them. CDR3 DNA: TGTGCCAGCAGTTACTCAGTGGCCAACACCGGGGAGCTGTTTTTT. Encoded protein: CASSYSVANTGELFF.

This clone was counted between two and nine times. The rearrangement joins TRBV25-1 to TRBJ2-5; D is uncertain. The CDR3 sequence is 12 residues long. Germline CDR1 MGHDK, CDR2 SYGVNS. The V end was cut by 7 bases, the J end by 4 bases, with 10 bases between. CDR3 protein: CASTGSGETQYF. The CDR3 nucleotides read TGTGCCAGCACGGGTTCGGGAGAGACCCAGTACTTC.

The chain carries TRBV7-9 and TRBJ2-5; TRBD1 agrees at 9 bases. Trimming removed 4 bases from V and 5 bases from J; junction bases left unmatched: 8. The CDR3 spans 15 residues. Germline V CDR1 and CDR2: SEHNR, FQNEAQ (reference sequence). The CDR3 nucleotides read TGTGCCAGCAGCTCTACAACAGGGGGCGCGGAGACCCAGTACTTC. Its protein product is CASSSTTGGAETQYF. The full variable domain, with the rest looked up from reference TRBV7-9 and TRBJ2-5, is DTGVSQNPRHKITKRGQNVTFRCDPISEHNRLYWYRQTLGQGPEFLTYFQNEAQLEKSRLLSDRFSAERPKGSFSTLEIQRTEQGDSAMYLCASSSTTGGAETQYFGPGTRLLVL.

V and J are TRBV9 and TRBJ2-2; D is undetermined. The germline V and J ends were trimmed by 10 bases and 6 bases, with 10 bases remaining between them. CDR1 and CDR2 from the germline V gene are SGDLS and YYNGEE. This CDR3 is built from 11 residues. The CDR3 region has the DNA TGTGCCTTCGCCCGAGCCGGGGAGCTGTTTTTT. Encoded protein: CAFARAGELFF.

This rearrangement joins TRBV11-2 to TRBJ1-1; 9 bases are shared with TRBD1. This CDR3 is 15 amino acids long. From germline, CDR1 is SGHAT and CDR2 FQNNGV. Trimming took 2 bases from V and 2 from J; bases not matched to a gene: 3. CDR3 loop: CASSLRTGANTEAFF. In DNA form, the CDR3 reads TGTGCCAGCAGCTTAAGGACAGGGGCCAACACTGAAGCTTTCTTT.

The rearrangement uses TRBV7-8 and TRBJ1-2, with D possibly TRBD1 on 5 matching bases. The V and J ends lost 0 bases and 4 bases respectively, with 6 bases between them. CDR1 and CDR2 (germline): SGHVS, FQNEAQ. CDR3 length: 13 amino acids. CDR3 coding DNA: TGTGCCAGCAGCTTAGCGGGGGGCTATGGCTACACCTTC. It translates to CASSLAGGYGYTF.

This clone was seen a single time. V is TRBV2 and J is TRBJ1-6, with D uncertain. Germline values: CDR1 SNHLY, CDR2 FYNNEI. V dropped 6 bases and J dropped 1 base, with 13 bases sitting between them. The CDR3 consists of 16 residues. CDR3 DNA sequence: TGTGCCAGCAGCAGTGTAGCGGGGTCCTATAATTCACCCCTCCACTTT. This translates into CASSSVAGSYNSPLHF.

This clone was seen a single time. This chain links TRBV5-4 with TRBJ1-4; the D gene is possibly TRBD1 (6 bases). The CDR3 runs to 16 residues. Per germline, CDR1 SGHNT and CDR2 YYREEE (reference sequence). V gave up 0 bases and J gave up 2 bases, with 11 bases separating them. CDR3: CASSLGAGATNEKLFF. The CDR3 region has the DNA TGTGCCAGCAGCTTGGGGGCGGGGGCGACTAATGAAAAACTGTTTTTT.

The rearrangement links TRBV18 to TRBJ1-1; the D is unclear. V lost 3 bases and J lost 8, with 22 bases in between. The V gene's germline CDR1 is KGHSH and CDR2 LQKENI. The CDR3 loop spans 16 amino acids. The CDR3 here is CASSPPTFPQATEAFF. CDR3 nucleotides: TGTGCCAGCTCACCGCCCACTTTTCCCCAGGCGACCGAAGCTTTCTTT.

This clone was recorded only once. The chain carries TRBV27 and TRBJ1-6, with TRBD1 matching 9 bases. The CDR3 runs 15 residues. V lost 5 bases, J lost 4 bases, and 3 bases stayed unmatched. The germline gives CDR1 MNHEY, CDR2 SMNVEV (reference sequence). CDR3 protein: CASSTDRGYNSPLHF. CDR3 in DNA: TGTGCCAGCAGTACCGACAGGGGGTATAATTCACCCCTCCACTTT.

The chain employs TRBV11-2 and TRBJ2-1; 9 bases map to TRBD2. This CDR3 comprises 17 residues. From germline, CDR1 is SGHAT and CDR2 FQNNGV. V dropped 3 bases and J dropped 4; count of bases not matched to a gene: 10. The CDR3 DNA reads TGTGCCAGCAGCTTTTCCATCATAGCGGGAGAGTACAATGAGCAGTTCTTC. Protein product: CASSFSIIAGEYNEQFF. Based on the CDR3 plus reference TRBV11-2 and TRBJ2-1, the full variable domain is EAGVAQSPRYKIIEKRQSVAFWCNPISGHATLYWYQQILGQGPKLLIQFQNNGVVDDSQLPKDRFSAERLKGVDSTLKIQPAKLEDSAVYLCASSFSIIAGEYNEQFFGPGTRLTVL.

This clone appeared once. The rearrangement links TRBV6-5 to TRBJ2-3; D may be TRBD1 (6 bases). Trimming cost V 0 bases and J 0 bases, with 10 bases left between them. From germline, CDR1 is MNHEY and CDR2 SVGAGI. This CDR3 region has 16 residues. The CDR3 protein is CASSYSGAPSTDTQYF. The DNA of the CDR3 is TGTGCCAGCAGTTACTCGGGGGCCCCGAGCACAGATACGCAGTATTTT.

The chain is built from TRBV15 and TRBJ1-3; D uncertain. V was shortened by 8 bases and J by 0 bases, with 14 bases between the two germline ends. This CDR3 has 15 residues. Germline V gene sequence: CDR1 LNHNV, CDR2 YYDKDF (reference sequence). This CDR3 is CATAGGESSGNTIYF. CDR3 nucleotides: TGTGCCACCGCCGGCGGGGAGAGCTCTGGAAACACCATATATTTT.

The chain links TRBV18 to TRBJ2-1, with 8 bases matching TRBD2. After removal of 2 bases from V and 9 bases from J, the junction contained 15 bases not matched to a gene. In germline, CDR1 is KGHSH, CDR2 LQKENI. CDR3 size: 17 residues. The DNA for the CDR3 is TGTGCCAGCTCACCAAGGACGGGAGGGCCAAGTAGGGTTGAGCAGTTCTTC. Translating gives CASSPRTGGPSRVEQFF.

V and J are TRBV4-2 and TRBJ1-4; 8 bases agree with TRBD1. CDR1 and CDR2 from the germline V gene are LGHNA and YNFKEQ. This CDR3 has 15 amino acids. V gave up 4 bases and J gave up 7 bases; unmatched junction bases: 8. In nucleotides, the CDR3 is TGTGCCAGCAGCCGCGGACAGGGCGGGGCTGAAAAACTGTTTTTT. Protein sequence: CASSRGQGGAEKLFF.

The V call is TRBV29-1, the J call TRBJ2-3; 7 positions agree with TRBD2. V gave up 6 bases and J gave up 3 bases; unmatched junction bases: 12. CDR1 is SQVTM and CDR2 is ANQGSEA in the germline V gene. The CDR3 is 15 residues long. The CDR3 protein is CSVGIPAGITDTQYF. The CDR3 region has the DNA TGCAGCGTAGGTATTCCAGCGGGAATAACAGATACGCAGTATTTT.

This clone was observed once. The gene calls are TRBV28 and TRBJ2-7, with D tentatively TRBD2 (5 bases). This CDR3 is 13 amino acids long. The germline V gene encodes CDR1 MDHEN and CDR2 SYDVKM. Trimming took off 6 bases at V and 3 bases at J, with 12 bases between the two ends. CDR3 residues: CASSPGLYYEQYF. For the CDR3, the DNA is TGTGCCAGCAGCCCCGGACTTTACTACGAGCAGTACTTC.

The chain joins TRBV10-3 to TRBJ2-7; TRBD2 might be the D (7 bases). Trimming removed 3 bases at V and 1 base at J, with 13 bases between. Germline V lookup: CDR1 ENHRY, CDR2 SYGVKD. The CDR3 length is 15 residues. The DNA of the CDR3 is TGTGCCATCAGTGAAGGGGGGGGAGGTTCCTACGAGCAGTACTTC. Translation gives CAISEGGGGSYEQYF.

V gene TRBV29-1 combines with J gene TRBJ1-1; D uncertain. This CDR3 spans 12 amino acids. Germline V gene lookup returns CDR1 SQVTM and CDR2 ANQGSEA. Trimming took off 4 bases at V and 1 base at J, with 7 bases between the two ends. The CDR3 is CSVGAANTEAFF. DNA of the CDR3: TGCAGCGTTGGGGCAGCGAACACTGAAGCTTTCTTT.

This chain connects TRBV11-2 to TRBJ1-5; D not resolved. Germline V lookup: CDR1 SGHAT, CDR2 FQNNGV. This CDR3 is 14 amino acids long. Trimming removed 2 bases from V and 4 bases from J, with 9 bases in between. The CDR3 loop is CASSLTPGNQPQHF. The CDR3 coding sequence is TGTGCCAGCAGCTTAACACCCGGGAATCAGCCCCAGCATTTT. Complete variable domain (other parts from reference TRBV11-2 and TRBJ1-5): EAGVAQSPRYKIIEKRQSVAFWCNPISGHATLYWYQQILGQGPKLLIQFQNNGVVDDSQLPKDRFSAERLKGVDSTLKIQPAKLEDSAVYLCASSLTPGNQPQHFGDGTRLSIL.

This clone was recorded only once. The chain recombines TRBV7-9 with TRBJ2-2; tentatively, D is TRBD2 (6 bases). The CDR3 contains 16 residues. Germline values: CDR1 SEHNR, CDR2 FQNEAQ (reference sequence). The V end lost 5 bases, the J end lost 2 bases, and 15 bases lay between the germline ends. CDR3: CASSPRAGSNTGELFF. The CDR3 DNA reads as TGTGCCAGCAGCCCCCGAGCGGGCTCAAACACCGGGGAGCTGTTTTTT.